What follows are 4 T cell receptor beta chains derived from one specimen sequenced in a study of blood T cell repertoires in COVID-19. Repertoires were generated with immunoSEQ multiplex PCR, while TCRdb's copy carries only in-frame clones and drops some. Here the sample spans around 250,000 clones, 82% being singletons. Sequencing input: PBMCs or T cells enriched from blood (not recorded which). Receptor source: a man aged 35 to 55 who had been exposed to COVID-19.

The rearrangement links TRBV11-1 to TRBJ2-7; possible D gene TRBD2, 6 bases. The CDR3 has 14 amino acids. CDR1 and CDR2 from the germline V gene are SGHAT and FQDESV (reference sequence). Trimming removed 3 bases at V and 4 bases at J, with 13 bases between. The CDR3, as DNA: TGTGCCAGCAGCTTCCAGGGAGGAGGTTACGAGCAGTACTTC. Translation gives CASSFQGGGYEQYF.

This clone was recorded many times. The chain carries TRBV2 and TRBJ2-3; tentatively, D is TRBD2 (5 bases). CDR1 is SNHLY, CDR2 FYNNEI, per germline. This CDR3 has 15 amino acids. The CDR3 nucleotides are TGTGGCCCCACTAGAGACGGGAACCGCACAGATACGCAGTATTTT. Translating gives CGPTRDGNRTDTQYF.

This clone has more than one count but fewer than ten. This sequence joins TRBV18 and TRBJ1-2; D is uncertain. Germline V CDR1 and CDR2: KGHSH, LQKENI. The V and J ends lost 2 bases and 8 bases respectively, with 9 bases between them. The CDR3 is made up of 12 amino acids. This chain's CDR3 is CASSPTDPGYTF. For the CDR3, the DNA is TGTGCCAGCTCACCAACAGACCCCGGCTACACCTTC.

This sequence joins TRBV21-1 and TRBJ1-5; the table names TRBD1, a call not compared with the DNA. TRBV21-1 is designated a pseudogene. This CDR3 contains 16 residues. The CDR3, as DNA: TGTGCCAGCAGCAAAGAAGTGGGCAGGCCAGGCCGAACCCAGCATTTT. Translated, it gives CASSKEVGRPGRTQHF.